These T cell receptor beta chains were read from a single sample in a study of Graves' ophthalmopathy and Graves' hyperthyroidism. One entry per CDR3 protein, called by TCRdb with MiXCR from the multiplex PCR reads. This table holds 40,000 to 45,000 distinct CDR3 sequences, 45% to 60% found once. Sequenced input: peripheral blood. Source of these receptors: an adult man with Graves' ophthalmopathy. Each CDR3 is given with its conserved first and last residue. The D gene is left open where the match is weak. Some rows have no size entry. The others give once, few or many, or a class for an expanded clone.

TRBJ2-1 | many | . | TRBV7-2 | CASSLQPTSYNEQFF | TGTGCCAGCAGCTTACAGCCCACCTCCTACAATGAGCAGTTCTTC
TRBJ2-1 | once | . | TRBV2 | CASSVRTDNEQFF | TGTGCCAGCAGTGTCAGGACAGACAATGAGCAGTTCTTC
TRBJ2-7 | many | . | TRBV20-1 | CSAPRLTSSYEQYF | TGCAGTGCTCCCCGACTCACTAGCTCCTACGAGCAGTACTTC
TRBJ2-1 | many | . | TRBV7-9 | CASSLDPQGKDEQFF | TGTGCCAGCAGCTTAGACCCACAGGGAAAGGATGAGCAGTTCTTC
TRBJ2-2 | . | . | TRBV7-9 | CASSDGTWNTGELFF | TGTGCCAGCAGCGACGGGACTTGGAACACCGGGGAGCTGTTTTTT
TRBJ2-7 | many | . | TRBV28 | CASSPRDISYEQYF | TGTGCCAGCAGTCCCAGGGACATCTCCTACGAGCAGTACTTC
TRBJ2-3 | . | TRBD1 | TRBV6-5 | CASSLGTGGQYF | TGTGCCAGCAGTTTGGGGACAGGGGGCCAGTATTTT
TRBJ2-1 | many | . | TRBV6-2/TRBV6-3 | CASILGGFYNEQFF | TGTGCCAGCATTCTAGGAGGGTTTTACAATGAGCAGTTCTTC
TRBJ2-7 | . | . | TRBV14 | CASSQGVSYYGQYF | TGTGCCAGCAGTCAAGGCGTCTCCTACTACGGGCAGTACTTC
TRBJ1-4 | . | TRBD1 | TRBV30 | CAWRGQLNEKLFF | TGTGCCTGGAGGGGACAGTTAAATGAAAAACTGTTTTTT
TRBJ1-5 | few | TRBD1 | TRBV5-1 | CASSLSFRGTYEHF | TGCGCCAGCAGCTTAAGTTTCAGGGGGACCTACGAGCATTTT
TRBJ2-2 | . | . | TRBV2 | CASSEVPGTGELFF | TGTGCCAGCAGTGAAGTCCCAGGGACGGGGGAGCTGTTTTTT
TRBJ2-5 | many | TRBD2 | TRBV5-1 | CASSLPEGGGLQETQYF | TGCGCCAGCAGCCTTCCGGAGGGCGGGGGGCTCCAAGAGACCCAGTACTTC
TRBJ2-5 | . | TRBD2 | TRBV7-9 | CTSASGGAVPIIVTQYF | TGTACCAGCGCTAGCGGGGGGGCGGTTCCGATAATAGTGACCCAGTACTTC
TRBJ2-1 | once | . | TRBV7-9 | CASSLARTLYNEQFF | TGTGCCAGCAGCTTAGCCAGGACCCTTTATAATGAGCAGTTCTTC
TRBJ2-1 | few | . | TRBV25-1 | CASSGNRYSYNEQFF | TGTGCCAGCAGTGGTAACAGGTACTCCTACAATGAGCAGTTCTTC
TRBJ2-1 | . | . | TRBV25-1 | CASAISLAVYNEQFF | TGTGCCAGCGCTATTTCCTTAGCGGTGTACAATGAGCAGTTCTTC
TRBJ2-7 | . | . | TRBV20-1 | CSANSGQNPYEQYF | TGCAGTGCAAACTCCGGACAGAATCCCTACGAGCAGTACTTC
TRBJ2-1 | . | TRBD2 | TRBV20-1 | CRPPGRDEQFF | TGCAGGCCTCCCGGGAGGGATGAGCAGTTCTTC
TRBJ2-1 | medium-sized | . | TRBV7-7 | CASSLAGTPNEQFF | TGTGCTAGCAGCTTAGCCGGGACTCCAAATGAGCAGTTCTTC
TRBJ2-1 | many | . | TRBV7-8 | CASSPRISSYNEQFF | TGTGCCAGCAGCCCCCGGATCAGCTCCTACAATGAGCAGTTCTTC
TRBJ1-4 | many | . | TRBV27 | CASSLRATNEKLFF | TGTGCCAGCAGTTTACGTGCAACTAATGAAAAACTGTTTTTT